A single sample is the source of the 25 T cell receptor beta chains below, sequenced in a study of blood T cell repertoires in COVID-19. Sequencing was performed with immunoSEQ multiplex PCR; in TCRdb, only in-frame clones are kept and a portion is missing. Counted here are 150,000 to 200,000 clones, 88% occurring once; the ten biggest clones make up 9% to 10%. Sequencing was performed on PBMCs or T cells enriched from blood (not recorded which). These receptors were collected from a woman aged 18 to 35 who had recovered from COVID-19.

This clone was observed a handful of times. The rearrangement links TRBV30 to TRBJ2-7, with 9 bases aligning to TRBD1. This CDR3 region has 14 residues. V was pared by 4 bases and J by 3 bases, with 7 bases of the junction left unmatched. The V gene's germline CDR1 is GTSNPN and CDR2 SVGIG (reference sequence). DNA for the CDR3: TGTGCCTGGACCTTAGCGGACAGGGGCTACGAGCAGTACTTC. This translates into CAWTLADRGYEQYF.

The chain combines TRBV11-2 with TRBJ2-5; tentative D call: TRBD2 (5 bases). V was clipped by 2 bases and J by 3 bases, with 19 bases between them. The germline gives CDR1 SGHAT, CDR2 FQNNGV. This CDR3 region has 17 residues. The CDR3 sequence: CASSLTLAPLREETQYF. In DNA form, the CDR3 reads TGTGCCAGCAGCTTAACTTTAGCACCACTGAGGGAAGAGACCCAGTACTTC.

V usage is TRBV28 and J usage is TRBJ2-3; no definite D call. Trimming took 6 bases from V and 3 from J, leaving 10 bases between them. The CDR3 has 13 residues. CDR1 and CDR2 from the germline V gene are MDHEN and SYDVKM. In DNA, the CDR3 is TGTGCCAGCAGCCCTCCCTCGACAGATACGCAGTATTTT. Protein product: CASSPPSTDTQYF. The whole variable domain, filled in from reference TRBV28 and TRBJ2-3, reads DVKVTQSSRYLVKRTGEKVFLECVQDMDHENMFWYRQDPGLGLRLIYFSYDVKMKEKGDIPEGYSVSREKKERFSLILESASTNQTSMYLCASSPPSTDTQYFGPGTRLTVL.

This clone came up once. The chain links TRBV28 to TRBJ2-3; TRBD2 matches at 8 bases. V was pared by 2 bases and J by 3 bases, with 4 bases of the junction left unmatched. From germline, CDR1 is MDHEN and CDR2 SYDVKM. The CDR3 has 15 amino acids. CDR3 bases: TGTGCCAGCAGTTTAATCCCGGGGGGGACAGATACGCAGTATTTT. Its translation: CASSLIPGGTDTQYF.

The CDR3, as DNA: TGTGCCAGTAGAGAACAGGACAGCTCCTATAATTCACCCCTCCACTTT. Amino acids: CASREQDSSYNSPLHF. J is TRBJ1-6 and V is TRBV19, with D perhaps matching TRBD1 (6 bases). Trimming left V 6 bases short and J 0 bases short, with 12 bases between. Germline lookup yields CDR1 LNHDA and CDR2 SQIVND (reference sequence). The CDR3 has 16 amino acids. Drawing the rest from reference TRBV19 and TRBJ1-6, the complete variable domain is DGGITQSPKYLFRKEGQNVTLSCEQNLNHDAMYWYRQDPGQGLRLIYYSQIVNDFQKGDIAEGYSVSREKKESFPLTVTSAQKNPTAFYLCASREQDSSYNSPLHFGNGTRLTVT.

In DNA, the CDR3 is TGTGCCAGCAGCCGATATCCCCCGACTAGCGGCAGATACAATGAGCAGTTCTTC. Translated: CASSRYPPTSGRYNEQFF. The chain combines TRBV3-1 (or the pseudogene TRBV3-2) with TRBJ2-1, with 9 positions matching TRBD2. The CDR3 contains 18 residues. J was trimmed by 4 bases and V by 4 bases; bases with no gene match: 14. Looked up from germline, CDR1 is LGHDT and CDR2 is YNNKEL (reference sequence).

V and J are TRBV2 and TRBJ2-2; 10 bases fit TRBD2. This CDR3 has 13 amino acids. Germline CDR1 SNHLY, CDR2 FYNNEI. The V segment lost 7 bases and the J segment 5 bases; nucleotides outside the gene matches: 1. In DNA form, the CDR3 reads TGTGCCAGCAAGCGGGGGGGTACCGGGGAGCTGTTTTTT. Residues: CASKRGGTGELFF. Full variable domain (outside the CDR3, taken from reference TRBV2 and TRBJ2-2): EPEVTQTPSHQVTQMGQEVILRCVPISNHLYFYWYRQILGQKVEFLVSFYNNEISEKSEIFDDQFSVERPDGSNFTLKIRSTKLEDSAMYFCASKRGGTGELFFGEGSRLTVL.

This clone was detected only a few times. DNA for the CDR3: TGCGCCAGCAGCTTGCAGGGAGGGTATGGCTACACCTTC. Translating it yields CASSLQGGYGYTF. The chain combines TRBV5-1 with TRBJ1-2, with D possibly TRBD1 on 5 matching bases. CDR3 length: 13 residues. V was clipped by 1 base and J by 5 bases, with 9 bases between them. Looked up from germline, CDR1 is SGHRS and CDR2 is YFSETQ.

The chain couples TRBV15 to TRBJ1-1; D might be TRBD1 (5 bases). V was cut by 1 base and J by 4 bases, with 13 bases left in between. This CDR3 has 15 amino acids. The germline gives CDR1 LNHNV, CDR2 YYDKDF (reference sequence). This chain's CDR3 is CATSRVAQGGTEAFF. The CDR3 DNA reads TGTGCCACCAGCAGAGTGGCCCAGGGAGGCACTGAAGCTTTCTTT.

The J gene is TRBJ1-2, the V gene TRBV6-5; D gene uncertain. CDR3 length: 16 amino acids. Looked up from germline, CDR1 is MNHEY and CDR2 is SVGAGI. V shed 0 bases and J shed 0 bases, with 11 bases lying between them. In nucleotides, the CDR3 is TGTGCCAGCAGTTACTCGTCATGGCAGGCTAACTATGGCTACACCTTC. Its protein is CASSYSSWQANYGYTF.

In this sample, this clone turned up a few times. CDR3 DNA sequence: TGTGCCAGTAGTACCGGGGTCAATACGTACGAGCAGTACTTC. Amino acids: CASSTGVNTYEQYF. V usage is TRBV19 and J usage is TRBJ2-7; D is possibly TRBD2 (5 bases). The germline CDR1 and CDR2 sequences are LNHDA and SQIVND (reference sequence). The CDR3 has 14 residues. The ends were cut back, 4 bases at V and 4 bases at J, with 14 bases in the middle.

This chain joins TRBV19 and TRBJ1-2; D ambiguous. Trimming left V 2 bases short and J 6 bases short, with 13 bases between. This CDR3 has 14 residues. Per germline, CDR1 LNHDA and CDR2 SQIVND (reference sequence). The CDR3 loop reads CASSILGITDGYTF. In DNA form, the CDR3 reads TGTGCCAGTAGTATACTCGGTATTACTGATGGCTACACCTTC.

This rearrangement joins TRBV23-1 to TRBJ1-6; the D gene is possibly TRBD1 (5 bases). TRBV23-1 is reported as an ORF; its role is uncertain. V lost 8 bases and J lost 7, with 18 bases in between. The CDR3 spans 15 residues. The CDR3 loop reads CASHPMTASNSPLHF. In DNA, the CDR3 is TGCGCCAGCCACCCTATGACAGCATCGAATTCACCCCTCCACTTT.

The genes are TRBV5-1 and TRBJ1-3; 9 bases fit TRBD1. Germline CDR1 and CDR2: SGHRS and YFSETQ. CDR3 length equals 20 residues. V shed 1 base and J 3 bases; nucleotides not matched to a gene: 17. DNA for the CDR3: TGCGCCAGCAGCTTGAGAGGGCGGGACAGGGACTATATTGGTGGAAACACCATATATTTT. Translated: CASSLRGRDRDYIGGNTIYF. Looking up the rest from reference TRBV5-1 and TRBJ1-3 gives the full variable domain: KAGVTQTPRYLIKTRGQQVTLSCSPISGHRSVSWYQQTPGQGLQFLFEYFSETQRNKGNFPGRFSGRQFSNSRSEMNVSTLELGDSALYLCASSLRGRDRDYIGGNTIYFGEGSWLTVV.

This clone was observed a single time. V usage is TRBV27 and J usage is TRBJ1-4; 7 bases are a match to TRBD1. Unmatched junction bases numbered 3, after V lost 3 bases and J lost 2 bases. CDR3 length: 15 residues. Germline V lookup: CDR1 MNHEY, CDR2 SMNVEV (reference sequence). The CDR3 bases are TGTGCCAGCAGTTTGACGGACAGGACTAATGAAAAACTGTTTTTT. Protein sequence: CASSLTDRTNEKLFF.

V and J are TRBV11-3 and TRBJ2-7; 13 nucleotides match TRBD2. The CDR3 runs to 15 residues. The V segment lost 5 bases and the J segment 5 bases; nucleotides outside the gene matches: 6. Germline V lookup: CDR1 SGHNT, CDR2 YENEEA. DNA for the CDR3: TGTGCCAGCAGCATTAGTGGGACTAGCGGGAACGAGCAGTACTTC. This encodes CASSISGTSGNEQYF.

The V gene is TRBV4-1, the J gene TRBJ1-1, with D unresolved. V was shortened by 0 bases and J by 4 bases, with 9 bases between the two germline ends. The CDR3 is made up of 14 amino acids. The germline gives CDR1 MGHRA, CDR2 YSYEKL. This CDR3 is CASSQEADGTEAFF. Written as DNA, the CDR3 is TGCGCCAGCAGCCAAGAGGCCGATGGCACTGAAGCTTTCTTT.

V is TRBV11-2 and J is TRBJ1-6; D unresolved. CDR1 is SGHAT and CDR2 is FQNNGV in the germline V gene. Trimming left V 6 bases short and J 7 bases short, with 13 bases between. This CDR3 contains 14 residues. CDR3 coding DNA: TGTGCCAGCAGTTGGAACAGCTTCAATTCACCCCTCCACTTT. Protein sequence: CASSWNSFNSPLHF.

This chain joins TRBV11-1 and TRBJ2-1; weak D call: TRBD2 (5 bases). There are 15 residues in the CDR3. In germline, CDR1 is SGHAT, CDR2 FQDESV (reference sequence). V lost 5 bases, J lost 1 base, and 12 bases lay in between. The CDR3 is CASSRPRGSYNEQFF. CDR3 bases: TGTGCCAGCAGCCGACCCCGGGGATCCTACAATGAGCAGTTCTTC. The full variable domain, rest sourced from reference TRBV11-1 and TRBJ2-1, is EAEVAQSPRYKITEKSQAVAFWCDPISGHATLYWYRQILGQGPELLVQFQDESVVDDSQLPKDRFSAERLKGVDSTLKIQPAELGDSAMYLCASSRPRGSYNEQFFGPGTRLTVL.

The chain is built from TRBV4-3 and TRBJ1-2, with 9 nucleotides matching TRBD1. This CDR3 contains 16 residues. V gave up 0 bases and J gave up 5 bases; unmatched junction bases: 7. Germline CDR1 is LGHNA and CDR2 is YSLEER. DNA for the CDR3: TGCGCCAGCAGCCAAGATAATGGCGGACAGGGGTATGGCTACACCTTC. It translates to CASSQDNGGQGYGYTF.

This clone was recorded only once. V and J are TRBV5-1 and TRBJ1-1, with 8 bases fitting TRBD1. CDR3 length equals 14 residues. Losses at the gene ends were 6 bases for V and 5 bases for J; bases not matched to a gene: 9. Germline CDR1 SGHRS, CDR2 YFSETQ. The CDR3, as DNA: TGCGCCAGCACGACCACAGGGGGGGATACTGAAGCTTTCTTT. Its protein product is CASTTTGGDTEAFF. Filled out from reference TRBV5-1 and TRBJ1-1, the complete variable domain reads KAGVTQTPRYLIKTRGQQVTLSCSPISGHRSVSWYQQTPGQGLQFLFEYFSETQRNKGNFPGRFSGRQFSNSRSEMNVSTLELGDSALYLCASTTTGGDTEAFFGQGTRLTVV.

This clone came up once. The V and J genes are TRBV28 and TRBJ1-5, with a possible D match to TRBD1 (6 bases). Deletions cut 3 bases from V and 4 bases from J, with 7 bases between. The CDR3 contains 13 residues. Germline-derived CDR1 and CDR2 are MDHEN and SYDVKM. The CDR3 sequence: CASSFGQNQPQHF. As DNA, the CDR3 is TGTGCCAGCAGTTTCGGACAGAATCAGCCCCAGCATTTT.

The V gene is TRBV6-1, the J gene TRBJ2-4, with a possible D match to TRBD2 (5 bases). Germline CDR1 is MNHNS and CDR2 is SASEGT. There are 18 residues in the CDR3. Trimming pared 3 bases from V and 0 bases from J, leaving 18 bases between. CDR3 sequence: CASSERGYEPLAKNIQYF. The CDR3 DNA sequence: TGTGCCAGCAGTGAGCGCGGGTATGAACCTCTAGCCAAAAACATTCAGTACTTC.

The chain joins TRBV9 to TRBJ1-3; tentative D call: TRBD1 (6 bases). V was cut by 3 bases and J by 0 bases, with 16 bases left in between. Germline V gene sequence: CDR1 SGDLS, CDR2 YYNGEE. CDR3 length: 17 residues. CDR3 loop: CASSAGGTPYSGNTIYF. The CDR3 DNA reads TGTGCCAGCAGCGCGGGGGGGACACCCTACTCTGGAAACACCATATATTTT.

In its sample, this clone ranks as medium-sized. The rearrangement links TRBV30 to TRBJ1-5; no clear D. This CDR3 comprises 15 residues. The V gene lost 2 bases and the J gene lost 2 bases, with 13 bases spanning the gap. CDR1 and CDR2 (germline): GTSNPN, SVGIG (reference sequence). The chain's CDR3 is CAWSMGRWGNQPQHF. The CDR3 bases are TGTGCCTGGAGTATGGGCCGGTGGGGCAATCAGCCCCAGCATTTT.